The entry below describes one T cell receptor (beta chain). The source of the sample is a study of blood T cell repertoires in COVID-19. Looking at the study overall: The United States, Italy and Spain were the sources of the acute and convalescent COVID-19 samples.

Original processing notes: Nucleated cell number was recorded as an estimate derived from reference gene primer amplification. Here immunoSEQ multiplex PCR was the method, and the copy in TCRdb shows in-frame clones only, minus some. The V and J calls and clone size are taken from that table; D and trimming were inferred from the DNA. The sample has more than 65,000 clones, about 93% seen once. Trimming took off 4 bases at V and 3 bases at J, with 16 bases between the two ends. Looked up from germline, CDR1 is MNHEY and CDR2 is SVGAGI. This CDR3 is built from 15 residues. The sequencing sample was made of peripheral blood. This TCR derives from a human donor in a cohort sampled during active COVID-19. The gene calls are TRBV6-5 and TRBJ2-7; D perhaps matches TRBD1 (5 bases). The CDR3 DNA follows: TGTGCCAGCAGTTCCTCCAGGGCAGGCCACTACGAGCAGTACTTC. As protein: CASSSSRAGHYEQYF.